Below are 18 T cell receptor beta chains sequenced from a single sample in a study of T cell responses to AZD1222 COVID-19 vaccine (TCRdb year 2021). This sample's time point label indicates: baseline before first vaccination. Library generation was performed with the immunoSEQ multiplex PCR assay. TCRdb stores this immuneACCESS table with in-frame sequences only. Part of the clones is absent; in the studies checked, under half of the shortfall reflects unresolved V genes, and no reason is known for the rest. The sample table contains 110,000 to 150,000 clones; only one count was recorded for just over 85% of them. Of the sample, about 3% falls within the top ten clones. The material sequenced was peripheral blood, taken on day 0 of AZD1222 vaccination. These receptor sequences come from an adult in good health.

V is TRBV10-3 and J is TRBJ1-6, with a tentative D call TRBD1 (5 bases). V shed 10 bases and J shed 7 bases, with 17 bases lying between them. Germline V gene sequence: CDR1 ENHRY, CDR2 SYGVKD. CDR3 size: 14 residues. This CDR3 reads CATRGDGTNSPLHF. The CDR3 nucleotides are TGTGCCACGCGGGGGGACGGAACCAATTCACCCCTCCACTTT.

This clone was observed a handful of times. The chain is built from TRBV9 and TRBJ1-1; the D is unclear. CDR1 SGDLS and CDR2 YYNGEE come from the germline V gene. The CDR3 extends over 13 amino acids. Trimming took 0 bases from V and 4 from J, leaving 7 bases between them. The CDR3 DNA sequence: TGTGCCAGCAGCGTAGGGACCGGCACTGAAGCTTTCTTT. The encoded protein is CASSVGTGTEAFF.

A single count supports this clone. The CDR3 DNA reads TGTGCCAGCAGCCTTGCCGACTACCGGGAGCTACGGTACTATGGCTACACCTTC. Translating gives CASSLADYRELRYYGYTF. The genes are TRBV5-6 and TRBJ1-2; no definite D call. This CDR3 spans 18 amino acids. Trimming removed 4 bases from V and 3 bases from J, with 25 bases in between. In germline, CDR1 is SGHDT, CDR2 YYEEEE.

V is TRBV12-3 or TRBV12-4 and J is TRBJ1-1; D not resolved. This CDR3 is 13 amino acids long. The V end was cut by 3 bases, the J end by 1 base, with 6 bases between. The CDR3 nucleotides read TGTGCCAGCAGTTTTGATGAGAACACTGAAGCTTTCTTT. Translation gives CASSFDENTEAFF.

This chain connects TRBV5-6 to TRBJ1-5, with D uncertain. The CDR3 extends over 13 amino acids. CDR1 and CDR2 (germline): SGHDT, YYEEEE. Trimming removed 1 base from V and 7 bases from J, with 9 bases in between. CDR3 sequence reads: CASSLTAAQPQHF. The CDR3 nucleotides are TGTGCCAGCAGCTTGACAGCGGCCCAGCCCCAGCATTTT.

The J gene is TRBJ2-7, the V gene TRBV29-1; D could derive from TRBD1 or TRBD2 (5 bases each). Germline V gives CDR1 SQVTM, CDR2 ANQGSEA. V gave up 4 bases and J gave up 4 bases, with 23 bases separating them. The CDR3 extends over 16 amino acids. This chain's CDR3 is CSVGDGNLAGAYEQYF. The CDR3 coding sequence is TGCAGCGTTGGCGACGGTAACCTAGCCGGGGCTTACGAGCAGTACTTC.

The rearrangement joins TRBV6-5 to TRBJ1-1, with D tentatively TRBD1 (5 bases). V lost 5 bases and J 1 base, leaving 11 bases between the germline ends. CDR1 is MNHEY and CDR2 is SVGAGI in the germline V gene. CDR3 length: 14 amino acids. CDR3 in amino acids: CASSPTTENTEAFF. Written as DNA, the CDR3 is TGTGCCAGCAGTCCCACGACAGAGAACACTGAAGCTTTCTTT.

This clone appeared once. The V and J genes are TRBV10-3 and TRBJ2-7; TRBD2 agrees at 9 bases. CDR3 length equals 16 residues. V trimming: 5 bases; J trimming: 1 base; junction bases outside the gene matches: 9. CDR1 and CDR2 (germline): ENHRY, SYGVKD. The CDR3 is CAISPEGLATSYEQYF. The CDR3 DNA sequence: TGTGCCATCAGTCCCGAAGGACTAGCGACTTCCTACGAGCAGTACTTC.

This sequence joins TRBV7-9 and TRBJ2-7; 7 nucleotides align to TRBD1. V lost 5 bases, J lost 3 bases, and 13 bases stayed unmatched. The CDR3 loop spans 16 amino acids. The germline V gene encodes CDR1 SEHNR and CDR2 FQNEAQ (reference sequence). CDR3 DNA: TGTGCCAGCAGCCCGCGACAGGGCCCCCACTTCTACGAGCAGTACTTC. The encoded protein is CASSPRQGPHFYEQYF. Full variable domain (outside the CDR3, taken from reference TRBV7-9 and TRBJ2-7): DTGVSQNPRHKITKRGQNVTFRCDPISEHNRLYWYRQTLGQGPEFLTYFQNEAQLEKSRLLSDRFSAERPKGSFSTLEIQRTEQGDSAMYLCASSPRQGPHFYEQYFGPGTRLTVT.

CDR3 DNA sequence: TGTGCCAGCAGTTACGGGACTAGCGGGGAGCTGTTTTTT. It specifies CASSYGTSGELFF. The chain combines TRBV6-5 with TRBJ2-2, with TRBD2 matching over 8 bases. CDR1 and CDR2 (germline): MNHEY, SVGAGI. The CDR3 has 13 residues. Trimming removed 2 bases from V and 7 bases from J; junction bases left unmatched: 0.

The genes are TRBV6-4 and TRBJ2-5, with D tentatively TRBD1 or TRBD2 (6 bases each). In germline, CDR1 is MRHNA, CDR2 SNTAGT. V was cut by 6 bases and J by 5 bases, with 16 bases left in between. This CDR3 has 14 residues. This CDR3 reads CASRTPTGAETQYF. DNA of the CDR3: TGTGCCAGCAGGACACCTACGGGGGCGGAGACCCAGTACTTC.

This chain connects TRBV2 to TRBJ2-3, with TRBD1 matching over 8 bases. V was pared by 7 bases and J by 8 bases, with 11 bases of the junction left unmatched. From germline, CDR1 is SNHLY and CDR2 FYNNEI. The CDR3 is 14 amino acids. The CDR3 sequence is CASKIRQGSATQYF. Written as DNA, the CDR3 is TGTGCCAGCAAGATTAGACAGGGGAGTGCTACGCAGTATTTT.

This clone appeared once. DNA of the CDR3: TGTGCCAGCAGCCATTGGGGGACCTACGAGCAGTACTTC. Protein sequence: CASSHWGTYEQYF. The chain combines TRBV3-1 (or the pseudogene TRBV3-2) with TRBJ2-7; D might be TRBD1 or TRBD2, each matching 5 bases. Germline V lookup: CDR1 LGHDT, CDR2 YNNKEL (reference sequence). There are 13 residues in the CDR3. The germline V and J ends were trimmed by 3 bases and 2 bases, with 8 bases remaining between them.

The chain is built from TRBV6-5 and TRBJ2-7, with TRBD1 matching 7 bases. The germline V gene has CDR1 MNHEY and CDR2 SVGAGI. V trimming: 7 bases; J trimming: 2 bases; junction bases outside the gene matches: 11. CDR3 length: 15 amino acids. The CDR3 DNA is TGTGCCAGCATGTCGCTCTGGGACAGAACCTACGAGCAGTACTTC. Its protein is CASMSLWDRTYEQYF.

V usage is TRBV19 and J usage is TRBJ2-7, with 9 bases matching TRBD1. V lost 4 bases, J lost 1 base, and 5 bases stayed unmatched. Germline CDR1 is LNHDA and CDR2 is SQIVND (reference sequence). The CDR3 sequence is 15 residues long. CDR3 residues: CASSTQGQGSYEQYF. The CDR3 coding sequence is TGTGCCAGTAGTACACAGGGACAGGGTTCCTACGAGCAGTACTTC.

The CDR3 DNA follows: TGTGCCCCCCCCCTGGGCGGGAAACCCGGGGAGCTGTTTTTT. It codes for CAPPLGGKPGELFF. V and J are TRBV28 and TRBJ2-2; D is perhaps TRBD2 (6 bases). The CDR3 totals 14 residues. CDR1 is MDHEN and CDR2 is SYDVKM in the germline V gene. Trimming pared 11 bases from V and 6 bases from J, leaving 19 bases between.

The chain links TRBV13 to TRBJ2-3; 10 nucleotides match TRBD2. The CDR3 totals 15 residues. The V segment lost 2 bases and the J segment 2 bases; nucleotides outside the gene matches: 1. Germline V gene data show CDR1 as PRHDT and CDR2 as FYEKMQ (reference sequence). CDR3 sequence: CASSLTSGVTDTQYF. In DNA form, the CDR3 reads TGTGCCAGCAGCTTAACTAGCGGGGTCACAGATACGCAGTATTTT.

This rearrangement joins TRBV6-6 to TRBJ2-7; 11 positions match TRBD2. Germline CDR1 MNHNY, CDR2 SVGAGI (reference sequence). The CDR3 loop spans 20 amino acids. Germline trimming cut 6 bases from V and 2 bases from J; bases unmatched to any gene: 21. In nucleotides, the CDR3 is TGTGCCAGCAGCCCCGGGTCGCAATTTGGAATAGCGGGAGGGCCCTACGAGCAGTACTTC. Its translation: CASSPGSQFGIAGGPYEQYF.